This T cell receptor beta chain was found in a study of T cells expressing NK-cell markers. Background on the study: Beta-chain profiling covered CD3+CD56+NKG2C+, CD3+CD56+NKG2C- and CD3+CD56-NKG2C+ sorted subsets. Seven donors tested HCMV-seropositive and one tested seronegative among the eight sequenced.

Regarding this clonotype: Antigen: not known.

Notes on the study in general: Dominant NKG2C+ clonotypes accounted for roughly 1.0-7.0% of CD8+ T cells in over 5 donors. Where a few donors were concerned, these clonotypes also led the CD3+CD56-NKG2C+ fraction.

TCRdb reanalyzed the 5' RACE reads, giving one entry per CDR3 protein sequence and no DNA. The table lists about 540,000 distinct CDR3 sequences. The specimen was blood T cells: a sorted CD56 or NKG2C T cell subset, CD4+ or CD8+ T cells, or bulk PBMC T cells (not recorded which). The sequence was collected from a man between 18 and 29 years old in good health.

CDR3: CASSWSLSGPNTEAFF. J is TRBJ1-1 and V is TRBV5-1; as DNA is missing, the TRBD1 call by TCRdb cannot be tested. Per germline, CDR1 SGHRS and CDR2 YFSETQ. This CDR3 is built from 16 residues.